This T cell receptor beta chain appears in the sequencing data of a study of T cells in Graves' hyperthyroidism and ophthalmopathy (dated by TCRdb to the late 2010s). In terms of the full investigation: Peripheral blood samples were taken at the time of initial diagnosis, prior to any treatment. According to the paper, TCR Vbeta CDR3 sequencing was carried out on approximately 140 peripheral blood samples, which came from 40 to 45 ophthalmopathy, approximately 78 hyperthyroidism and 17 progressor patients. The 90 to 100 discovery patients were randomly divided into training and test sets at a 7:3 ratio. Following sampling, methimazole starting at 30 mg daily was given to hyperthyroidism patients, and high-dose intravenous methylprednisolone was given to ophthalmopathy patients. To identify distinguishing TCR V-J signatures, a discovery cohort of around 100 patients was used, comprising fewer than 45 with Graves' ophthalmopathy and 57 with stable Graves' hyperthyroidism. The study also compared thyroid tissue and blood T-cell repertoires from five or six Graves' hyperthyroidism patients. Prospective prediction of ophthalmopathy was tested in an independent validation cohort of fewer than 20 hyperthyroidism patients and 17 patients who later progressed to ophthalmopathy. Results the study describes overall, beyond this receptor: No statistical method was used to fix the sample size in advance, and group allocation was not hidden from the investigators. Blood samples also contained most of the expanded thyroid clonotypes (frequency above 0.001), which suggests that blood repertoires may reflect thyroid immune responses. A model built on a 13 V-J signature distinguished ophthalmopathy from stable hyperthyroidism, reaching 85% to 90% sensitivity and around 81% specificity in cross-validation and 80%/75% in testing. During validation, the model predicted progression to ophthalmopathy a median of roughly six months ahead of onset, with around 71% sensitivity and less than 85% specificity.

The TCR beta CDR3 regions were amplified from RNA transcripts. A first-round RT-PCR of the TCR CDR3 used the HTBI primer set with the Qiagen OneStep RT-PCR kit. Libraries were constructed in a second round of multiplex PCR, after which size selection and purification were carried out. Paired-end sequencing of the libraries was performed with 100 bp reads on an Illumina HiSeq2000. Per the authors' processing: Raw data were processed with SOAPnuke, discarding reads with adapters, uncalled bases, mean Phred below 15, or no exact constant-primer or identifier match. High-quality paired reads were merged with COPE v1.2.5, and unique nucleotide sequences were defined as clonotypes. Clonotypes were aligned to IMGT TRBV, TRBD and TRBJ reference segments using MiTCR v1.1. The analysis was restricted to V-J combinations with a frequency above 0.0001, which together covered 99% to 99.2% of the repertoires. A TCS score was defined as the ratio of F50 (clonal expansion) to E x V (chaos), with BLOSUM62-based TCRdist applied between CDR3 peptides within each V-J. Welch's t-statistics and random forest reduced around 510 V-J features to roughly 13, which were used in a naive Bayes classifier (R e1071). The public reads were reanalyzed by TCRdb: fastp trimming at Q25, MiXCR alignment, in-frame beta chains only. Rows with a matching CDR3 protein are joined into one entry that keeps the most common DNA and genes. TCRdb's processing, not the study's, gives the V and J calls here. This sample gives roughly 640,000 distinct CDR3 sequences in total; approximately 15% of them show up just once. Roughly 3% of the sample rests with the top ten.

V is pared back by 5 bases and J by 4 bases, with 20 bases lying between the germline termini. The CDR3 has 16 amino acids, counting the end cysteine and phenylalanine. Just the 48-base CDR3 DNA is kept, in frame starting at base 1. This clonotype was seen at least ten times. Its antigen is not yet known. The input lacks base qualities; no much larger clone sits a single base away. In the ophthalmopathy patients, disease was moderately to severely active, with a Clinical Activity Score of 3 or more, a NOSPECS grade of 4 or more, and a duration of less than 3 months. The study excluded patients with uncontrolled infections, other autoimmune diseases, pregnancy or lactation. Clinical symptoms, serum thyroxine and TRAb, thyroid ultrasound, and orbital computed tomography formed the basis for the diagnoses. PBMCs were separated from 7.5 to 10 ml of fresh peripheral blood using Ficoll-Paque density gradient centrifugation. Total RNA was extracted with Trizol reagent, and quality was checked on an Agilent 2100 Bioanalyzer.

What was sequenced was blood. The TCR originated in a woman between 40 and 50 years old with Graves' ophthalmopathy. Rearrangement joined TRBV12-3 or TRBV12-4 to TRBJ1-2; no D gene call is confident. In nucleotide form, the sequence is TGTGCCAGCAGTAGCACGGGTGGGCAGAGGGCCTATGGCTACACCTTC. It codes for CASSSTGGQRAYGYTF.